This is a list of T cell receptor beta chains from one sample in a study of blood T cell repertoires in COVID-19. Sequencing used immunoSEQ multiplex PCR; TCRdb keeps in-frame clones, though not all of them. The sample contains approximately 82,000 clones, about 82% of which appear only once. The sequenced sample was peripheral blood. All receptors come from a woman aged 70-85 years with active or convalescent COVID-19. Each CDR3 is given with its conserved first and last residue. Fields, in order: clone size, D gene, J gene, V gene, CDR3 protein, CDR3 DNA. A D gene is named only where the DNA matches it firmly. The listing skips clone size in some rows; elsewhere it reads once, few, many or a size class.

size: .; D: .; J: TRBJ1-2; V: TRBV6-5; CDR3: CASRVTVTNYGYTF; DNA: TGTGCCAGCAGAGTCACAGTGACTAACTATGGCTACACCTTC
size: .; D: .; J: TRBJ1-1; V: TRBV4-1; CDR3: CASRGGKANTEAFF; DNA: TGCGCCAGCAGGGGGGGGAAAGCGAACACTGAAGCTTTCTTT
size: .; D: .; J: TRBJ2-3; V: TRBV15; CDR3: CATSRTDYLGADTQYF; DNA: TGTGCCACCAGCAGAACGGACTACCTAGGGGCAGATACGCAGTATTTT
size: .; D: TRBD1; J: TRBJ2-7; V: TRBV6-5; CDR3: CASKGTGYLYEQYF; DNA: TGTGCCAGCAAGGGGACAGGGTACCTCTACGAGCAGTACTTC
size: few; D: TRBD1; J: TRBJ1-2; V: TRBV5-1; CDR3: CASTRQGENYGYTF; DNA: TGCGCCAGTACCCGACAGGGGGAGAACTATGGCTACACCTTC
size: .; D: TRBD2; J: TRBJ2-2; V: TRBV5-1; CDR3: CASSLVGTTNTGELFF; DNA: TGCGCCAGCAGCTTGGTCGGGACTACGAACACCGGGGAGCTGTTTTTT
size: .; D: .; J: TRBJ1-4; V: TRBV5-1; CDR3: CASSLDGRIAEGEKLFF; DNA: TGCGCCAGCAGCTTGGACGGTCGGATAGCAGAGGGTGAAAAACTGTTTTTT
size: .; D: .; J: TRBJ2-3; V: TRBV18; CDR3: CASSPYPSTDTQYF; DNA: TGTGCCAGCTCACCATATCCGAGCACAGATACGCAGTATTTT
size: .; D: TRBD2; J: TRBJ2-1; V: TRBV25-1; CDR3: CASSVGGGAVNEQFF; DNA: TGTGCCAGCAGTGTGGGCGGGGGGGCCGTCAATGAGCAGTTCTTC
size: once; D: TRBD1; J: TRBJ2-5; V: TRBV3-1/TRBV3-2; CDR3: CASSQVFGATGGFYETQYF; DNA: TGTGCCAGCAGCCAAGTCTTCGGGGCCACAGGGGGTTTTTATGAGACCCAGTACTTC
size: few; D: .; J: TRBJ2-7; V: TRBV6-2/TRBV6-3; CDR3: CASSRVPTYEQYF; DNA: TGTGCCAGCAGTCGAGTTCCCACCTACGAGCAGTACTTC
size: .; D: .; J: TRBJ1-2; V: TRBV19; CDR3: CASSISRAGEGYTF; DNA: TGTGCCAGTAGTATTTCGAGGGCCGGGGAGGGCTACACCTTC
size: once; D: TRBD1; J: TRBJ2-1; V: TRBV4-1; CDR3: CASSQDGWQGVNEQFF; DNA: TGCGCCAGCAGCCAAGACGGTTGGCAGGGGGTCAATGAGCAGTTCTTC
size: .; D: .; J: TRBJ1-2; V: TRBV28; CDR3: CASSPLGRGAYGYTF; DNA: TGTGCCAGCAGTCCCTTGGGCAGGGGTGCCTATGGCTACACCTTC
size: .; D: TRBD1; J: TRBJ2-3; V: TRBV5-4; CDR3: CASSLAGGSLQDTQYF; DNA: TGTGCCAGCAGCTTGGCAGGGGGCAGTCTACAAGATACGCAGTATTTT
size: .; D: .; J: TRBJ1-5; V: TRBV15; CDR3: CATSIPGGGQPQHF; DNA: TGTGCCACCAGCATCCCGGGGGGGGGACAGCCCCAGCATTTT
size: .; D: .; J: TRBJ2-2; V: TRBV19; CDR3: CASSSTGTYTGELFF; DNA: TGTGCCAGTAGTAGCACAGGGACGTACACCGGGGAGCTGTTTTTT
size: once; D: TRBD1; J: TRBJ1-1; V: TRBV28; CDR3: CASSGGTVNTEAFF; DNA: TGTGCCAGCAGTGGCGGGACAGTGAACACTGAAGCTTTCTTT
size: once; D: .; J: TRBJ2-1; V: TRBV28; CDR3: CASSFYGRSNEQFF; DNA: TGTGCCAGCAGTTTTTATGGGCGCAGCAATGAGCAGTTCTTC
size: .; D: .; J: TRBJ2-6; V: TRBV7-2; CDR3: CASSLNPPGGSSGANVLTF; DNA: TGTGCCAGCAGCTTAAATCCTCCTGGGGGGAGCTCTGGGGCCAACGTCCTGACTTTC
size: few; D: TRBD2; J: TRBJ2-7; V: TRBV6-2/TRBV6-3; CDR3: CASSPPGNLAGGPYEQYF; DNA: TGTGCCAGCAGTCCACCGGGCAATCTAGCGGGGGGGCCCTACGAGCAGTACTTC
size: .; D: TRBD2; J: TRBJ2-3; V: TRBV4-3; CDR3: CASSQDGGTRNTDTQYF; DNA: TGCGCCAGCAGCCAAGATGGGGGGACTAGAAACACAGATACGCAGTATTTT
size: few; D: .; J: TRBJ2-2; V: TRBV2; CDR3: CASGTGYTGELFF; DNA: TGTGCCAGCGGCACAGGGTACACCGGGGAGCTGTTTTTT
size: .; D: .; J: TRBJ2-7; V: TRBV5-1; CDR3: CASSPLTGMNYEQYF; DNA: TGCGCCAGCAGCCCGCTAACAGGGATGAACTACGAGCAGTACTTC
size: .; D: TRBD1; J: TRBJ1-2; V: TRBV5-1; CDR3: CASSLNRGVQAYTF; DNA: TGCGCCAGCAGCCTAAACAGGGGCGTACAAGCCTACACCTTC
size: .; D: TRBD1; J: TRBJ2-2; V: TRBV12-3/TRBV12-4; CDR3: CASSQTGAGELFF; DNA: TGTGCCAGCAGTCAAACAGGGGCCGGGGAGCTGTTTTTT
size: .; D: TRBD2; J: TRBJ2-1; V: TRBV6-2/TRBV6-3; CDR3: CASSLTSASYNEQFF; DNA: TGTGCCAGCAGCCTAACTAGCGCCTCCTACAATGAGCAGTTCTTC
size: .; D: .; J: TRBJ2-7; V: TRBV2; CDR3: CASNPLRSYEQYF; DNA: TGTGCCAGCAACCCCTTAAGGAGCTACGAGCAGTACTTC
size: .; D: .; J: TRBJ1-3; V: TRBV19; CDR3: CASSIDVSGTIYF; DNA: TGTGCCAGTAGTATAGATGTCTCGGGCACCATATATTTT
size: .; D: TRBD1; J: TRBJ1-4; V: TRBV4-3; CDR3: CASSPRTGESPNEKLFF; DNA: TGCGCCAGCAGCCCTCGGACAGGGGAGTCTCCTAATGAAAAACTGTTTTTT
size: .; D: TRBD1; J: TRBJ1-1; V: TRBV25-1; CDR3: CASSDQTGAGTEAFF; DNA: TGTGCCAGCAGTGACCAGACAGGGGCAGGTACTGAAGCTTTCTTT
size: .; D: .; J: TRBJ2-7; V: TRBV5-6; CDR3: CASSLKGHSSEQYF; DNA: TGTGCCAGCAGCTTGAAGGGACACAGTAGCGAGCAGTACTTC
size: .; D: .; J: TRBJ1-2; V: TRBV27; CDR3: CASSLSWGVNYGYTF; DNA: TGTGCCAGCAGTTTATCGTGGGGCGTCAACTATGGCTACACCTTC
size: .; D: .; J: TRBJ1-1; V: TRBV18; CDR3: CASSPLAQGSGMNTEAFF; DNA: TGTGCCAGCTCACCGCTGGCCCAGGGCTCAGGGATGAACACTGAAGCTTTCTTT
size: .; D: TRBD1; J: TRBJ2-6; V: TRBV7-9; CDR3: CASSSGQGTFSGANVLTF; DNA: TGTGCCAGCAGCTCCGGACAGGGAACTTTCTCTGGGGCCAACGTCCTGACTTTC
size: .; D: TRBD1; J: TRBJ1-2; V: TRBV7-2; CDR3: CASSTTGLNYGYTF; DNA: TGTGCCAGCAGTACGACAGGGTTGAACTATGGCTACACCTTC
size: .; D: .; J: TRBJ1-5; V: TRBV2; CDR3: CASKVRAISNQPQHF; DNA: TGTGCCAGCAAGGTGCGAGCGATTAGCAATCAGCCCCAGCATTTT
size: .; D: TRBD2; J: TRBJ2-5; V: TRBV3-1/TRBV3-2; CDR3: CASAGDLQETQYF; DNA: TGTGCCAGCGCGGGGGACCTTCAAGAGACCCAGTACTTC
size: .; D: .; J: TRBJ1-1; V: TRBV2; CDR3: CASSIVPGWTEAFF; DNA: TGTGCCAGCAGTATAGTCCCAGGTTGGACTGAAGCTTTCTTT
size: .; D: .; J: TRBJ1-3; V: TRBV19; CDR3: CASGQSGNTIYF; DNA: TGTGCCAGTGGACAGTCTGGAAACACCATATATTTT